The 12 T cell receptor beta chains presented below share a single source sample, sequenced in a study of cytomegalovirus exposure and HLA in healthy donors. The primer mix had 60 Vbeta and 13 Jbeta primers. The repertoire was sequenced with immunoSEQ multiplex PCR; TCRdb's copy has only in-frame clones and lacks some. The sample carries around 180,000 clones, about four fifths recorded once. The sample taken for sequencing was PBMCs. The source is a woman in her 50s in good health and CMV-seronegative.

This clone came up many times. The chain combines TRBV5-6 with TRBJ2-7; 7 positions match TRBD1. After removal of 3 bases from V and 6 bases from J, the junction contained 0 bases not matched to a gene. Looked up from germline, CDR1 is SGHDT and CDR2 is YYEEEE. This CDR3 has 11 amino acids. Written as DNA, the CDR3 is TGTGCCAGCAGCTCAGGGGGCGAGCAGTACTTC. Its translation is CASSSGGEQYF.

Regarding this clone: This same CDR3 is encoded by further DNA sequences in the sample. This chain joins TRBV7-2 and TRBJ1-1, with 8 positions matching TRBD1. V was clipped by 5 bases and J by 1 base; unmatched bases: 3. This CDR3 spans 14 amino acids. The germline gives CDR1 SGHTA, CDR2 FQGNSA. The CDR3 is CASSPGQGNTEAFF. CDR3 DNA: TGTGCCAGCAGCCCTGGACAGGGGAACACTGAAGCTTTCTTT.

This sequence joins TRBV5-4 and TRBJ1-2; D not resolved. Germline V lookup: CDR1 SGHNT, CDR2 YYREEE (reference sequence). The CDR3 is 13 residues long. Between the trimmed V and J ends, which lost 2 bases and 4 bases, there was a span of 9 bases. The CDR3 nucleotides read TGTGCCAGCAGCTTAGAGGGAGTCTATGGCTACACCTTC. Protein: CASSLEGVYGYTF.

This rearrangement joins TRBV6-1 to TRBJ1-5; tentative D call: TRBD1 (5 bases). This CDR3 is 13 amino acids long. V gave up 5 bases and J gave up 7 bases, with 12 bases separating them. Germline loops: CDR1 MNHNS, CDR2 SASEGT. The CDR3 protein is CASSTRGVQPQHF. CDR3 sequence (DNA): TGTGCCAGCAGTACAAGGGGTGTCCAGCCCCAGCATTTT.

The chain carries TRBV5-6 and TRBJ2-5; 7 bases agree with TRBD2. The CDR3 is 11 residues long. Trimming cost V 2 bases and J 11 bases; bases outside gene matches: 3. CDR1 is SGHDT and CDR2 is YYEEEE in the germline V gene. The CDR3 here is CASSLRGEQYF. CDR3 in DNA: TGTGCCAGCAGCTTACGGGGGGAGCAGTACTTC. Complete variable domain (other parts from reference TRBV5-6 and TRBJ2-5): DAGVTQSPTHLIKTRGQQVTLRCSPKSGHDTVSWYQQALGQGPQFIFQYYEEEERQRGNFPDRFSGHQFPNYSSELNVNALLLGDSALYLCASSLRGEQYFGPGTRLLVL.

V and J are TRBV7-9 and TRBJ2-5, with D tentatively TRBD1 (6 bases). CDR1 SEHNR and CDR2 FQNEAQ come from the germline V gene (reference sequence). V was pared by 5 bases and J by 0 bases, with 10 bases between. CDR3 length: 14 residues. The CDR3: CASSPRTDQETQYF. The CDR3 DNA sequence: TGTGCCAGCAGCCCCCGGACAGACCAAGAGACCCAGTACTTC.

This clone showed up just a few times. The J gene is TRBJ2-4, the V gene TRBV9, with 8 bases that match TRBD2. Trimming cost V 3 bases and J 6 bases; bases outside gene matches: 14. Germline V gene lookup returns CDR1 SGDLS and CDR2 YYNGEE. The CDR3 consists of 17 residues. In nucleotides, the CDR3 is TGTGCCAGCAGCGCCCCTCGGGGTAGCGGGGAGGGAAACATTCAGTACTTC. As protein: CASSAPRGSGEGNIQYF.

The V gene is TRBV10-3, the J gene TRBJ1-1; D is unresolved. This CDR3 comprises 13 residues. V lost 1 base, J lost 2 bases, and 5 bases lay in between. Germline-derived CDR1 and CDR2 are ENHRY and SYGVKD. Written as DNA, the CDR3 is TGTGCCATCAGTGAGTTAACAAACACTGAAGCTTTCTTT. It is translated as CAISELTNTEAFF.

The chain combines TRBV2 with TRBJ2-1; 9 positions match TRBD2. Trimming took 2 bases from V and 10 from J; bases not matched to a gene: 9. CDR3 size: 15 residues. Looked up from germline, CDR1 is SNHLY and CDR2 is FYNNEI. This CDR3 reads CASSESVAGGREQFF. CDR3 sequence (DNA): TGTGCCAGCAGTGAATCGGTGGCGGGGGGGAGGGAGCAGTTCTTC. Full variable domain (outside the CDR3, taken from reference TRBV2 and TRBJ2-1): EPEVTQTPSHQVTQMGQEVILRCVPISNHLYFYWYRQILGQKVEFLVSFYNNEISEKSEIFDDQFSVERPDGSNFTLKIRSTKLEDSAMYFCASSESVAGGREQFFGPGTRLTVL.

For this clone: At one of its ends the junction is not consistent with the germline gene, which may arise from a read error. The sample holds other DNA sequences that translate to the same CDR3. The CDR3 loop is CASSPRTGGAGEQFF. CDR3 sequence (DNA): TGCGCCAGCAGTCCCCGCACAGGGGGCGCAGGTGAGCAGTTCTTC. J is TRBJ2-1 and V is TRBV6-1, with 9 bases matching TRBD1. Per the germline V gene, CDR1 is MNHNS and CDR2 is SASEGT. The CDR3 runs 15 residues.

The chain has TRBV29-1 and TRBJ2-1; D uncertain. Germline V gene data show CDR1 as SQVTM and CDR2 as ANQGSEA. Trimming shortened V by 3 bases and J by 0 bases, and 9 bases separated the two germline ends. The CDR3 totals 14 residues. The CDR3 loop is CSVDGRSSYNEQFF. The DNA of the CDR3 is TGCAGCGTTGACGGCCGGAGCTCCTACAATGAGCAGTTCTTC.

The V and J genes are TRBV11-2 and TRBJ2-6, with D possibly TRBD1 on 6 matching bases. V was cut by 6 bases and J by 4 bases, with 10 bases left in between. In germline, CDR1 is SGHAT, CDR2 FQNNGV. The CDR3 has 14 residues. In nucleotides, the CDR3 is TGTGCCAGCAGTCAGGGGTCCGGGGCCAACGTCCTGACTTTC. Protein sequence: CASSQGSGANVLTF.